This is a list of T cell receptor beta chains from one sample in a study of T-cell memory formation after mild COVID-19. MiXCR, applied by TCRdb to the 5' RACE reads, yields one record per CDR3 protein. Counted here are about 350,000 distinct CDR3 sequences, roughly 13% occurring once; the ten biggest clones make up roughly 20%. Sequencing input: PBMCs or a T cell subset sorted from them (not recorded which). These TCRs come from a man in his late teens or twenties who had mild COVID-19 (a few samples of this study predate the infection). Cell type and time point are not known. Both conserved end residues are part of each CDR3. The order of the fields is D gene, J gene, clone size, V gene, CDR3 DNA, CDR3 protein. The D gene is left open where the match is weak. For some rows the clone size is stated as once, few or many, or as a class when expanded; others skip it.

d_gene: TRBD1; j_gene: TRBJ1-2; abundance: .; v_gene: TRBV7-2; CDR3nt: TGTGCCAGCAGCTATCGCCCCAGGGACAGAGGTGACGGCTACACCTTC; CDR3aa: CASSYRPRDRGDGYTF
d_gene: .; j_gene: TRBJ1-1; abundance: .; v_gene: TRBV5-1; CDR3nt: TGCGCCAGCAGCGCGAAAAATACACAGGTGAACACTGAAGCTTTCTTT; CDR3aa: CASSAKNTQVNTEAFF
d_gene: .; j_gene: TRBJ2-4; abundance: .; v_gene: TRBV28; CDR3nt: TGTGCCAGCAGTCCCCCTGTGGGGCTGCGGGACTTC; CDR3aa: CASSPPVGLRDF
d_gene: .; j_gene: TRBJ1-6; abundance: .; v_gene: TRBV27; CDR3nt: TGTGCCAGCAGTCCGGCATTCGGGGGCGATAATTCACCCCTCCACTTT; CDR3aa: CASSPAFGGDNSPLHF
d_gene: .; j_gene: TRBJ1-2; abundance: .; v_gene: TRBV19; CDR3nt: TGTGCCAGTAGTATAGATTTCGACGGGGACTATGGCTACACCTTC; CDR3aa: CASSIDFDGDYGYTF
d_gene: .; j_gene: TRBJ2-1; abundance: .; v_gene: TRBV28; CDR3nt: TGTGCCAGCAGTTTGACCGGGACTTACAATGAGCAGTTCTTC; CDR3aa: CASSLTGTYNEQFF
d_gene: .; j_gene: TRBJ1-6; abundance: .; v_gene: TRBV20-1; CDR3nt: TGCAGTGCCGACCGTCGGGGAGGGTTCCGTAATTCACCCCTCCACTTT; CDR3aa: CSADRRGGFRNSPLHF
d_gene: TRBD1; j_gene: TRBJ1-1; abundance: .; v_gene: TRBV27; CDR3nt: TGTGCCAGCAGTTTACGAGGACAGGGGGTGAACACTGAAGCTTTCTTT; CDR3aa: CASSLRGQGVNTEAFF
d_gene: .; j_gene: TRBJ2-7; abundance: .; v_gene: TRBV4-2; CDR3nt: TGTGCCAGCAGCCAAGCTGCAGCCTACGAGCAGTACTTC; CDR3aa: CASSQAAAYEQYF
d_gene: .; j_gene: TRBJ2-1; abundance: few; v_gene: TRBV4-1; CDR3nt: TGCGCCAGCAGCCAATCCCGGGCCTCCTACAATGAGCAGTTCTTC; CDR3aa: CASSQSRASYNEQFF
d_gene: TRBD2; j_gene: TRBJ2-1; abundance: .; v_gene: TRBV7-8; CDR3nt: TGTGCCAGCACCCCAGCGGGGAGCTCCTACAATGAGCAGTTCTTC; CDR3aa: CASTPAGSSYNEQFF
d_gene: TRBD1; j_gene: TRBJ1-2; abundance: .; v_gene: TRBV9; CDR3nt: TGTGCCAGCAGCCCCGGGACAGGAATTCATGGCTACACCTTC; CDR3aa: CASSPGTGIHGYTF
d_gene: .; j_gene: TRBJ1-3; abundance: once; v_gene: TRBV28; CDR3nt: TGTGCCAGCAGCTTTGGGAGGAACACCATATATTTT; CDR3aa: CASSFGRNTIYF
d_gene: TRBD1; j_gene: TRBJ1-2; abundance: few; v_gene: TRBV7-2; CDR3nt: TGTGCCAGCAGCTGGAGGGACAGGGATTACTATGGCTACACCTTC; CDR3aa: CASSWRDRDYYGYTF
d_gene: .; j_gene: TRBJ1-4; abundance: few; v_gene: TRBV5-6; CDR3nt: TGTGCCAGCAGCTTGGGACTGATGCAGGAAAAACTGTTTTTT; CDR3aa: CASSLGLMQEKLFF
d_gene: TRBD1; j_gene: TRBJ2-7; abundance: many; v_gene: TRBV5-1; CDR3nt: TGCGCCAGTACCCGGGACAGTGATTCCTACGAGCAGTACTTC; CDR3aa: CASTRDSDSYEQYF
d_gene: TRBD2; j_gene: TRBJ2-4; abundance: .; v_gene: TRBV11-2; CDR3nt: TGTGCCAGCAGCGGCGGACTAGCGGGGCTAGCCAAAAACATTCAGTACTTC; CDR3aa: CASSGGLAGLAKNIQYF
d_gene: .; j_gene: TRBJ1-6; abundance: few; v_gene: TRBV7-9; CDR3nt: TGTGCCAGCAGCCGAGGACAGAATTCACCCCTCCACTTT; CDR3aa: CASSRGQNSPLHF
d_gene: TRBD1; j_gene: TRBJ2-3; abundance: many; v_gene: TRBV7-2; CDR3nt: TGTGCCAGCAGCCGCCGGGACAGGGGGGCAGATACGCAGTATTTT; CDR3aa: CASSRRDRGADTQYF
d_gene: TRBD1; j_gene: TRBJ1-1; abundance: medium-sized; v_gene: TRBV11-2; CDR3nt: TGTGCCAGCAGCTCCCCAGGGGGTACGGCAAGGAACACTGAAGCTTTCTTT; CDR3aa: CASSSPGGTARNTEAFF
d_gene: .; j_gene: TRBJ2-7; abundance: few; v_gene: TRBV7-2; CDR3nt: TGTGCCAGCAGCATCCGCTCACAGGATAGCTACGAGCAGTACTTC; CDR3aa: CASSIRSQDSYEQYF
d_gene: TRBD2; j_gene: TRBJ2-1; abundance: .; v_gene: TRBV12-3/TRBV12-4; CDR3nt: TGTGCCAGTTTCCCAGCGGGGGGAGCTCACAATGAGCAGTTCTTC; CDR3aa: CASFPAGGAHNEQFF
d_gene: .; j_gene: TRBJ1-1; abundance: few; v_gene: TRBV24-1; CDR3nt: TGTGCCACCTTTCTGAACACTGAAGCTTTCTTT; CDR3aa: CATFLNTEAFF
d_gene: TRBD2; j_gene: TRBJ2-1; abundance: .; v_gene: TRBV4-1; CDR3nt: TGCGCCAGCAGCGACATCGGGGGGGCATCCTACAATGAGCAGTTCTTC; CDR3aa: CASSDIGGASYNEQFF
d_gene: .; j_gene: TRBJ1-2; abundance: many; v_gene: TRBV4-3; CDR3nt: TGCGCCAGCAGCCCGGTCGGAACCCCAAGCCATGGCTACACCTTC; CDR3aa: CASSPVGTPSHGYTF
d_gene: .; j_gene: TRBJ1-1; abundance: few; v_gene: TRBV7-2; CDR3nt: TGTGCCAGCAGCTCAGGTCTCGGACGAAACACTGAAGCTTTCTTT; CDR3aa: CASSSGLGRNTEAFF
d_gene: .; j_gene: TRBJ2-5; abundance: .; v_gene: TRBV20-1; CDR3nt: TGCAGTGCTAGAGCCGTTGAGACAGGACCGCCGGAGACCCAGTACTTC; CDR3aa: CSARAVETGPPETQYF
d_gene: .; j_gene: TRBJ2-2; abundance: many; v_gene: TRBV12-3/TRBV12-4; CDR3nt: TGTGCCAGCAGTTCCAACACCGGGGAGCTGTTTTTT; CDR3aa: CASSSNTGELFF
d_gene: .; j_gene: TRBJ2-1; abundance: .; v_gene: TRBV6-1; CDR3nt: TGTGCCAGCAGTGAAGCGTGGCAGGGAAGACCCTACAATGAGCAGTTCTTC; CDR3aa: CASSEAWQGRPYNEQFF
d_gene: .; j_gene: TRBJ2-3; abundance: .; v_gene: TRBV18; CDR3nt: TGTGCCAGCTCACCAGGGTCGGTAACAGATACGCAGTATTTT; CDR3aa: CASSPGSVTDTQYF
d_gene: TRBD2; j_gene: TRBJ2-1; abundance: .; v_gene: TRBV20-1; CDR3nt: TGCAGTGCAGGGAGGGATTCTAGCTCCTACAATGAGCAGTTCTTC; CDR3aa: CSAGRDSSSYNEQFF
d_gene: .; j_gene: TRBJ1-6; abundance: .; v_gene: TRBV6-5; CDR3nt: TGTGCCAGCAGTTACCAGCTAGCGGGGCGGTCACCCCTCCACTTT; CDR3aa: CASSYQLAGRSPLHF
d_gene: .; j_gene: TRBJ1-6; abundance: .; v_gene: TRBV19; CDR3nt: TGTGCCAGTAGCTCAGGGGCAGGACGTAATTCACCCCTCAACTTT; CDR3aa: CASSSGAGRNSPLNF
d_gene: TRBD2; j_gene: TRBJ2-1; abundance: few; v_gene: TRBV11-2; CDR3nt: TGTGCCAGCAGCCAAGGACTAGCGGGGGACAATGAGCAGTTCTTC; CDR3aa: CASSQGLAGDNEQFF
d_gene: .; j_gene: TRBJ2-2; abundance: .; v_gene: TRBV18; CDR3nt: TGTGCCAGCTCAGCGGGACAGTTCGCGAACACCGGGGAGCTGTTTTTT; CDR3aa: CASSAGQFANTGELFF
d_gene: TRBD2; j_gene: TRBJ2-1; abundance: few; v_gene: TRBV4-1; CDR3nt: TGCGCCAGCAGCCAAGAAGCAGCGGCGGGGGGTCCGTTTTGGTTCTTC; CDR3aa: CASSQEAAAGGPFWFF
d_gene: .; j_gene: TRBJ1-6; abundance: .; v_gene: TRBV7-9; CDR3nt: TGTGCCAGCAGCTTAGCGGTCCTCCGGGACGGAGTAAATTCACCCCTCCACTTT; CDR3aa: CASSLAVLRDGVNSPLHF
d_gene: TRBD1; j_gene: TRBJ2-6; abundance: few; v_gene: TRBV4-3; CDR3nt: TGCGCCAGCAGCCCCACAGGGGCTTTCTCTGGGGCCAACGTCCTGACTTTC; CDR3aa: CASSPTGAFSGANVLTF
d_gene: .; j_gene: TRBJ2-1; abundance: few; v_gene: TRBV19; CDR3nt: TGTGCCAGTAGTTTGCGACTACTCGATGAGCAGTTCTTC; CDR3aa: CASSLRLLDEQFF
d_gene: TRBD2; j_gene: TRBJ2-3; abundance: few; v_gene: TRBV15; CDR3nt: TGTGCCACCAGCAGAGAGCGGGGGGGCACAGATACGCAGTATTTT; CDR3aa: CATSRERGGTDTQYF
d_gene: TRBD1; j_gene: TRBJ2-3; abundance: few; v_gene: TRBV4-1; CDR3nt: TGCGCCAGCAGCCGATACGGACAGGTCTCCGATACGCAGTATTTT; CDR3aa: CASSRYGQVSDTQYF